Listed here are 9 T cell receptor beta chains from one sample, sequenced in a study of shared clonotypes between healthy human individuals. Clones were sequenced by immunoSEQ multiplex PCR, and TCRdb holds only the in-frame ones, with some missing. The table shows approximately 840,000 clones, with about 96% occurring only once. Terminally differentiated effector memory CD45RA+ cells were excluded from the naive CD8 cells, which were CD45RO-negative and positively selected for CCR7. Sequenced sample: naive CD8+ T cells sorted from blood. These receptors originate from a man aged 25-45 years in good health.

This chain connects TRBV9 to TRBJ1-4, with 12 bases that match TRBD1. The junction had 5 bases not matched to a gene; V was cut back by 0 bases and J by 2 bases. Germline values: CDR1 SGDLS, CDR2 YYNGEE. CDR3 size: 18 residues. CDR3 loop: CASSVAGTGGSTNEKLFF. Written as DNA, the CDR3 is TGTGCCAGCAGCGTAGCTGGGACAGGGGGCTCTACTAATGAAAAACTGTTTTTT. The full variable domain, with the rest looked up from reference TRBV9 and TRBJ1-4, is DSGVTQTPKHLITATGQRVTLRCSPRSGDLSVYWYQQSLDQGLQFLIQYYNGEERAKGNILERFSAQQFPDLHSELNLSSLELGDSALYFCASSVAGTGGSTNEKLFFGSGTQLSVL.

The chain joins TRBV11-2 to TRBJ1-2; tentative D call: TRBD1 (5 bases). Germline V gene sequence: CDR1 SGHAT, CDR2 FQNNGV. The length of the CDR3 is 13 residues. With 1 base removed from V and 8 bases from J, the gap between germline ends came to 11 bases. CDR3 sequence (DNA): TGTGCCAGCAGCTTAGGTCGGGGGACCGGCTACACCTTC. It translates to CASSLGRGTGYTF.

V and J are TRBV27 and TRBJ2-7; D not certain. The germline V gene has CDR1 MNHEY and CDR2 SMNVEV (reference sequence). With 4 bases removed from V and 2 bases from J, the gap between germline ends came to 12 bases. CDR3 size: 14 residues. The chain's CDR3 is CASSSGGSTYEQYF. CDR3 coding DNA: TGTGCCAGCAGTTCCGGTGGCAGCACCTACGAGCAGTACTTC.

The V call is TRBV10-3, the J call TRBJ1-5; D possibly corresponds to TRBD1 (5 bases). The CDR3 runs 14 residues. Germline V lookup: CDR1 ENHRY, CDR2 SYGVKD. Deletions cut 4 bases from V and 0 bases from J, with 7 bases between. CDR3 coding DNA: TGTGCCATCAGTGGACAGAATAGCAATCAGCCCCAGCATTTT. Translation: CAISGQNSNQPQHF.

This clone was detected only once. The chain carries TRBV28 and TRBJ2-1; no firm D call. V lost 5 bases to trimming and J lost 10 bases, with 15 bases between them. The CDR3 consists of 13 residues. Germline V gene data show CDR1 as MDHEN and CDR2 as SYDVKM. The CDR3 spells CASSPTPSKEQFF. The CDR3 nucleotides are TGTGCCAGCAGTCCAACCCCCAGCAAGGAGCAGTTCTTC.

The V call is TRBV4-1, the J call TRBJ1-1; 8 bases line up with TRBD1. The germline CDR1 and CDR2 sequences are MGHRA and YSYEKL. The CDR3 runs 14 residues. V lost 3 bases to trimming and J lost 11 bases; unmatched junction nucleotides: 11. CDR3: CASSQETSRGQAFF. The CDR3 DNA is TGCGCCAGCAGCCAGGAGACCTCCAGGGGGCAGGCTTTCTTT.

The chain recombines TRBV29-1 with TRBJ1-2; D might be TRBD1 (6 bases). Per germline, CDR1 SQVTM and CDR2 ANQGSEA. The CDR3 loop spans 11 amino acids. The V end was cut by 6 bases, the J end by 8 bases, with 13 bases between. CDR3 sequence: CSVDSRVGYTF. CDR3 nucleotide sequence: TGCAGCGTGGACAGTCGGGTCGGCTACACCTTC.

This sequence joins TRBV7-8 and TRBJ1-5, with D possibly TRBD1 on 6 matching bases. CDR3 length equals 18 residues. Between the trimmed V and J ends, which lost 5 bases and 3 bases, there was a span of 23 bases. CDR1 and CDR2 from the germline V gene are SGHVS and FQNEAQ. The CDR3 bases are TGTGCCAGCAGCCAGGAGGGGGTAAGCAGGGTCGTCAATCAGCCCCAGCATTTT. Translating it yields CASSQEGVSRVVNQPQHF.

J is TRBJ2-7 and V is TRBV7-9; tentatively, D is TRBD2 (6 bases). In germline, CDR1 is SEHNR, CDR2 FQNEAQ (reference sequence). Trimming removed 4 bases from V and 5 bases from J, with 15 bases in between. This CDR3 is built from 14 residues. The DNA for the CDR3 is TGTGCCAGCAGCTCATCCCAGACTAGTCACGAGCAGTACTTC. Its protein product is CASSSSQTSHEQYF.